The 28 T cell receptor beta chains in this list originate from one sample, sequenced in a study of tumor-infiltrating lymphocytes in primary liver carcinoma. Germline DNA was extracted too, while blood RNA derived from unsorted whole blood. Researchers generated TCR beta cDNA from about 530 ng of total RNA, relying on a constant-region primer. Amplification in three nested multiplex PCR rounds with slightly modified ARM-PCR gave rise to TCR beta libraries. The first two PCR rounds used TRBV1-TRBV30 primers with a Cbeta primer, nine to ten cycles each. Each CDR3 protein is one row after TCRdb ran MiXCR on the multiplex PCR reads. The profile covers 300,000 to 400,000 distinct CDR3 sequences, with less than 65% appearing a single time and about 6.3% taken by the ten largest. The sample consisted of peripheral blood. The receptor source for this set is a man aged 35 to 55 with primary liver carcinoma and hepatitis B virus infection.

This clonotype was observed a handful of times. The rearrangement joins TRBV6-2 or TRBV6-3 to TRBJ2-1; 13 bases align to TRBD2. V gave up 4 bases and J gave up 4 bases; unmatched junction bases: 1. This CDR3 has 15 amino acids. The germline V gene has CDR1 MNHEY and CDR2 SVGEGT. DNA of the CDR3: TGTGCCAGCAGTTGGACTAGCGGGAGTTACAATGAGCAGTTCTTC. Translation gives CASSWTSGSYNEQFF.

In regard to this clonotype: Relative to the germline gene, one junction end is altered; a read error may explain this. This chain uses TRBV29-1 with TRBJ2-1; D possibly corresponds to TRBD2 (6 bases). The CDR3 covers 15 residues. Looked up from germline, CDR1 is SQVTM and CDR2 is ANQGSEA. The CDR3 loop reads CSASLMVAGYNEQSF. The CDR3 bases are TGCAGCGCCTCTCTAATGGTTGCGGGATACAATGAGCAGTCCTTC.

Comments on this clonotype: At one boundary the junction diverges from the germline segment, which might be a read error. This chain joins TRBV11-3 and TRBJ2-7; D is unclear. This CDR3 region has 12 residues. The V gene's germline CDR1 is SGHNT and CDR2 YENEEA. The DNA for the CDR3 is TGTACCAGCCCAAAGGAAAGCTACGAGCAGTACTTC. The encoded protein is CTSPKESYEQYF.

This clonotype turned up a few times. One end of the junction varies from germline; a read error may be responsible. The CDR3 region has the DNA TGTGCCAGCAGTTACTCGCGTCCATCCTCTGGAAACACCATACATTTT. Protein: CASSYSRPSSGNTIHF. The gene calls are TRBV6-5 and TRBJ1-3; D unresolved. This CDR3 is 16 amino acids long. Germline V gene data show CDR1 as MNHEY and CDR2 as SVGAGI.

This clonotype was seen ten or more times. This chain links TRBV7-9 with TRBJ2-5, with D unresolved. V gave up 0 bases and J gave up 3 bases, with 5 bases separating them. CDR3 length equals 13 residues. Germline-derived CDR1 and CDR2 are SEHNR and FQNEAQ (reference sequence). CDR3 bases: TGTGCCAGCAGCTTAGCTGTAGAAGAGACCCAGTACTTC. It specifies CASSLAVEETQYF.

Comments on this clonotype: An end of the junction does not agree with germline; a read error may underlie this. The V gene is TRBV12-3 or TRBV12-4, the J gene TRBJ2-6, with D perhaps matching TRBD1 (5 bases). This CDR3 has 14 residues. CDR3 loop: CASSLFSGANVLAF. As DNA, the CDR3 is TGTGCCAGCAGTTTATTCTCTGGGGCCAACGTCCTGGCTTTC.

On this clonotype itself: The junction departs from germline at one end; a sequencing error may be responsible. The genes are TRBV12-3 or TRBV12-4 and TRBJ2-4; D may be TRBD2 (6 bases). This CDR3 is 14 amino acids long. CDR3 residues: CAGSSISGENIQYF. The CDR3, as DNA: TGTGCCGGCAGTTCAATTAGCGGAGAGAACATTCAGTACTTC.

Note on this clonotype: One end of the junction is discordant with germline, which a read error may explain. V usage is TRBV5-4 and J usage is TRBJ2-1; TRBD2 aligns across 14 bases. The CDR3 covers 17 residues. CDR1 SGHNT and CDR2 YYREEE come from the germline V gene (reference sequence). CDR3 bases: TGTGCCAGCAGTCCACCGGGGACTAGCGGGAGATTCAATGAGCTGTTCTTC. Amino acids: CASSPPGTSGRFNELFF.

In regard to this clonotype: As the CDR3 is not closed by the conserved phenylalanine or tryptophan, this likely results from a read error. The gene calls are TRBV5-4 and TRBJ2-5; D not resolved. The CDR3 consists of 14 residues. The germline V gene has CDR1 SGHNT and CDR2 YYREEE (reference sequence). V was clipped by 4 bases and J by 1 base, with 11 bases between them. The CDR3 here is CASSPVGLQETQYL. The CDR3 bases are TGTGCCAGCAGCCCCGTTGGGCTCCAAGAGACCCAGTACTTA.

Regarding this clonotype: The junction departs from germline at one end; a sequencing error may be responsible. The chain's CDR3 is CVSSEEGSAYNEQFF. The CDR3 nucleotides are TGTGTCAGCAGTGAAGAGGGGTCGGCCTACAATGAGCAGTTCTTC. The chain couples TRBV6-1 to TRBJ2-1; D assignment may be TRBD1 or TRBD2 (5 bases each). The CDR3 contains 15 residues. Germline loops: CDR1 MNHNS, CDR2 SASEGT.

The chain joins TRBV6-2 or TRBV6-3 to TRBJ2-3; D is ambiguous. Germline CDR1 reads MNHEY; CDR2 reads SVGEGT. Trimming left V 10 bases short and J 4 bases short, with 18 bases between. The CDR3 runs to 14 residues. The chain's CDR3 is CATLTRRVPDTQYF. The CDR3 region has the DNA TGTGCCACCCTCACTCGACGGGTCCCAGATACGCAGTATTTT.

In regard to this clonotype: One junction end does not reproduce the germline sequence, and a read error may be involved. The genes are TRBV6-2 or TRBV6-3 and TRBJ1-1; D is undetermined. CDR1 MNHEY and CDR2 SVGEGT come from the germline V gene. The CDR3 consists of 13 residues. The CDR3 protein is CASSYEGYTEALF. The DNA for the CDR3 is TGTGCCAGCAGTTATGAGGGTTACACTGAAGCTCTCTTT.

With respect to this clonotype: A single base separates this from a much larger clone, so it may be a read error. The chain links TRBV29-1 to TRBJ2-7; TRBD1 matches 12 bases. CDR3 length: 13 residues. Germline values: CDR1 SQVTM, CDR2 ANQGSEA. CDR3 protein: CSVEGQGAGEQHF. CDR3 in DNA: TGCAGCGTGGAGGGACAGGGGGCAGGCGAGCAGCACTTC.

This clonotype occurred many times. CDR3 sequence: CASSRGGHNEQFF. The CDR3 DNA reads as TGTGCCAGCAGCCGCGGGGGCCACAATGAGCAGTTCTTC. The chain recombines TRBV12-3 or TRBV12-4 with TRBJ2-1; D possibly corresponds to TRBD2 (7 bases). The CDR3 spans 13 residues. Between the trimmed V and J ends, which lost 6 bases and 5 bases, there was a span of 11 bases.

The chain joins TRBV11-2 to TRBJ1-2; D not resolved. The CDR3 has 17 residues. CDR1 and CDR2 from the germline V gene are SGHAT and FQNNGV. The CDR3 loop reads CVCSLSERTPVGYGYTF. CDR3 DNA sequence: TGTGTCTGCAGCCTATCAGAACGGACGCCGGTCGGCTATGGCTACACCTTC.

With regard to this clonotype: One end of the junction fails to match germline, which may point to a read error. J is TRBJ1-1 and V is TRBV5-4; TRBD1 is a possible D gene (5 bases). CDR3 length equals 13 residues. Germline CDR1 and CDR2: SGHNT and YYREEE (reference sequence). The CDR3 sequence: CANSPSRETEASF. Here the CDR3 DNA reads TGTGCCAACAGTCCCTCCAGGGAGACTGAAGCTTCCTTT.

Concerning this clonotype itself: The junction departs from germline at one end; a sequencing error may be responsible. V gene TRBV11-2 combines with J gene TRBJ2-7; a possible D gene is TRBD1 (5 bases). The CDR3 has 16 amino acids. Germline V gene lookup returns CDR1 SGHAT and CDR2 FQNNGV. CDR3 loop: CISSLGTAGLGYERYF. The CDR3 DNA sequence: TGTATCAGCAGCTTAGGAACGGCAGGGCTAGGCTACGAGCGGTACTTC.

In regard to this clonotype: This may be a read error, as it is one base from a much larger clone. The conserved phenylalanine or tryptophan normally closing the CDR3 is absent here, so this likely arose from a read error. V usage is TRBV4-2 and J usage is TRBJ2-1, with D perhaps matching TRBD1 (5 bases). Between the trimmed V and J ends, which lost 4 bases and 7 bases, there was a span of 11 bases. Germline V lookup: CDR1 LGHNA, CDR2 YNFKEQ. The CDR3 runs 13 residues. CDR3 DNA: TGTGCCAGCAGCCCCGACCAGGGTAATGAGCAGTTCTTA. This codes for CASSPDQGNEQFL.

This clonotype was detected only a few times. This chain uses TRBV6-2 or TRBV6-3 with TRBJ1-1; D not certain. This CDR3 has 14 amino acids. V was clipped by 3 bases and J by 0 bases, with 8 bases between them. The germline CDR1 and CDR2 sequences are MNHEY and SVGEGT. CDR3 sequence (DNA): TGTGCCAGCAGTTATCCCCCGATGAACACTGAAGCTTTCTTT. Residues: CASSYPPMNTEAFF.

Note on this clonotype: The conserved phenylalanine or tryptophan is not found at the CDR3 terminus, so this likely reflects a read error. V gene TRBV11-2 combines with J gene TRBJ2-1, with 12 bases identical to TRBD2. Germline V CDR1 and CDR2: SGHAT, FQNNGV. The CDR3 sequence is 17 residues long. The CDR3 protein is CVSSLVGGLAGSVEQFL. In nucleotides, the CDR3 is TGTGTCAGCAGCTTAGTCGGGGGACTAGCGGGCTCGGTCGAGCAGTTCTTG.

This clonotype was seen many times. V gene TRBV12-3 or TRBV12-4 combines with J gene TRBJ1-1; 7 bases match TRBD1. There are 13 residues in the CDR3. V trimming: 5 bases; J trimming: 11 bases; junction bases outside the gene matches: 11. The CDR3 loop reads CASSRDRLLEAFF. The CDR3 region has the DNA TGTGCCAGCAGTCGGGACAGACTACTAGAGGCTTTCTTT.

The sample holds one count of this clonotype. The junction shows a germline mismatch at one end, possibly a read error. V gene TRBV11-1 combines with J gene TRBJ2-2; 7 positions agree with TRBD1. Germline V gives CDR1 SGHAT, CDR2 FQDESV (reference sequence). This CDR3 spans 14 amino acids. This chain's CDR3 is CASSTDFNTGELFF. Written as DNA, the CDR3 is TGTGCCAGCAGCACGGATTTCAACACAGGGGAGCTATTTTTT. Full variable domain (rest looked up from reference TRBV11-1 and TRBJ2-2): EAEVAQSPRYKITEKSQAVAFWCDPISGHATLYWYRQILGQGPELLVQFQDESVVDDSQLPKDRFSAERLKGVDSTLKIQPAELGDSAMYLCASSTDFNTGELFFGEGSRLTVL.

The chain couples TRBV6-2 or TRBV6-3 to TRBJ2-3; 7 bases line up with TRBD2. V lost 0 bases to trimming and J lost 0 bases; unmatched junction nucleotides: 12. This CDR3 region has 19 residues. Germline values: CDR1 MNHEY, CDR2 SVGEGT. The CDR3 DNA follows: TGTGCCAGCAGTTACTCCAGACTAGCAGGGACTATGAGCACAGATACGCAGTATTTT. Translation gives CASSYSRLAGTMSTDTQYF.

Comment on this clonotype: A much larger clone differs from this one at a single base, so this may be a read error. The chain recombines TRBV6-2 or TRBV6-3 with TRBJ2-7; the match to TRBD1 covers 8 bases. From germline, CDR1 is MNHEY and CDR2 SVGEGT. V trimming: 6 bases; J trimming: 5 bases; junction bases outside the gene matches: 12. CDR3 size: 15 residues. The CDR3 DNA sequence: TGTGCCAGCAGAGCGTCAGGGGGCATTCGCGACGAGCAGTACTTC. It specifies CASRASGGIRDEQYF.

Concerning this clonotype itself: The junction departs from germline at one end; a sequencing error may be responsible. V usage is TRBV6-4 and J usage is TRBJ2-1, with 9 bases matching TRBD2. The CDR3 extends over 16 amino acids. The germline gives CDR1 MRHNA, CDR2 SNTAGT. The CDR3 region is CASSDSLASGNNEEFF. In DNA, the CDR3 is TGTGCCAGCAGTGACTCTCTGGCTAGCGGGAACAATGAGGAGTTCTTC.

CDR3 in amino acids: CASSQLTGSYEQYF. The CDR3 DNA is TGTGCCAGCAGCCAGTTGACAGGCTCCTACGAGCAGTACTTC. The V and J genes are TRBV14 and TRBJ2-7; D is possibly TRBD1 (6 bases). The CDR3 loop spans 14 amino acids. Germline-derived CDR1 and CDR2 are SGHDN and FVKESK. V lost 3 bases and J lost 0, with 9 bases in between.

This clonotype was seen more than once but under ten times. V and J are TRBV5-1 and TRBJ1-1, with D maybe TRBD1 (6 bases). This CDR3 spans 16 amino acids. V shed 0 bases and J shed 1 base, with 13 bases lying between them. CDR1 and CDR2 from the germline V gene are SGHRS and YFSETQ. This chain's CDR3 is CASSLVSRGANTEAFF. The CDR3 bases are TGCGCCAGCAGCTTGGTTTCTCGGGGGGCGAACACTGAAGCTTTCTTT.

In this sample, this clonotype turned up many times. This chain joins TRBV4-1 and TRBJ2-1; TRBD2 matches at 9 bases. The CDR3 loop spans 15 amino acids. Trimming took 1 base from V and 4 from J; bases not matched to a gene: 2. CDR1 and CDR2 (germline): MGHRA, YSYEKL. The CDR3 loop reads CASSQGLADYNEQFF. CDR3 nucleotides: TGCGCCAGCAGCCAAGGACTAGCGGATTACAATGAGCAGTTCTTC.